This T cell receptor beta chain was retrieved from a study of Graves' ophthalmopathy and Graves' hyperthyroidism. Germline CDR1 reads LGHNA; CDR2 reads YSLEER. After removal of 0 bases from V and 7 bases from J, the junction contained 8 bases not matched to a gene. The CDR3 totals 17 residues. As the template, RNA transcripts were used to amplify TCR beta CDR3 regions. RT-PCR in the first round used HTBI primers; a second-round multiplex PCR followed. A single record per CDR3 protein comes from TCRdb applying MiXCR to the multiplex PCR reads. The data show 650,000 to 900,000 distinct CDR3 sequences, with 40% seen just once and 40% to 45% held by the top ten. There are a few counts of this clonotype.

The sample taken for sequencing was peripheral blood. V is TRBV4-3 and J is TRBJ2-2, with 10 nucleotides matching TRBD2. This receptor was taken from an adult man with Graves' ophthalmopathy. For the CDR3, the DNA is TGCGCCAGCAGCCAAGAATATCGGCTAGCGGGAGACGGGGAGCTGTTTTTT. It encodes CASSQEYRLAGDGELFF.